Below are 16 T cell receptor beta chains sequenced from a single sample in a study of spatial heterogeneity in lung cancer. TCRdb recomputed calls from the 5' RACE reads with MiXCR, one row per CDR3 protein. The sample records about 22,000 distinct CDR3 sequences, 8.8% being singletons. Study-wide findings and caveats: Counts that tracked tumor mutation counts were those of expanded intratumoral alpha and beta TCRs.

Time point specified: sample taken at primary tumor resection. The antigens of these receptors remain unknown. Here the sequenced sample was lung tumor tissue, taken at surgery. The receptors derive from a male donor with early-stage non-small cell lung cancer.

Ten or more counts support this clonotype. The J gene is TRBJ2-1, the V gene TRBV12-3 or TRBV12-4, with no clear D. Trimming stripped 3 bases from V and 5 bases from J, with 8 bases between. CDR3 length equals 13 residues. CDR3 region: CASSLPPDNEQFF. DNA for the CDR3: TGTGCCAGCAGTTTGCCGCCGGACAATGAGCAGTTCTTC.

This clonotype came up many times. This chain joins TRBV27 and TRBJ1-1; D is undetermined. The germline V gene has CDR1 MNHEY and CDR2 SMNVEV (reference sequence). The germline V and J ends were trimmed by 5 bases and 2 bases, with 6 bases remaining between them. The CDR3 sequence is 12 residues long. CDR3 residues: CASSDPNTEAFF. DNA of the CDR3: TGTGCCAGCAGTGACCCAAACACTGAAGCTTTCTTT.

This clonotype was observed a handful of times. The rearrangement uses TRBV20-1 and TRBJ1-1, with D possibly matching TRBD1 (6 bases). The CDR3 loop spans 12 amino acids. V was clipped by 1 base and J by 11 bases, with 14 bases between them. Germline CDR1 and CDR2: DFQATT and SNEGSKA (reference sequence). The CDR3 DNA is TGCAGTGCTAGAGGGTACAGGGACGAGGCTTTCTTT. It codes for CSARGYRDEAFF.

This clonotype has at least ten counts. The V and J genes are TRBV12-2 and TRBJ1-2; the tabulated D call, TRBD1, remains unverified against the DNA. TRBV12-2 is assigned pseudogene status. This CDR3 is 14 amino acids long. The CDR3 spells CASRETRGHGGYTF. CDR3 bases: TGTGCAAGTCGCGAAACCAGGGGGCATGGCGGCTACACCTTC.

This clonotype is medium-sized. The chain combines TRBV7-2 with TRBJ2-5, with 8 bases identical to TRBD2. The CDR3 runs 14 residues. Per the germline V gene, CDR1 is SGHTA and CDR2 is FQGNSA. With V trimmed by 2 bases and J by 4 bases, 3 bases remained unmatched. CDR3 sequence: CASSLTSGTETQYF. In DNA, the CDR3 is TGTGCCAGCAGCTTAACTAGCGGAACAGAGACCCAGTACTTC.

The sample holds many counts of this clonotype. This rearrangement joins TRBV7-6 to TRBJ1-5, with 12 bases matching TRBD1. There are 16 residues in the CDR3. Per the germline V gene, CDR1 is SGHVS and CDR2 is FNYEAQ. The V gene end was trimmed by 3 bases and the J gene end by 3 bases; junction bases not matched to a gene: 3. CDR3 DNA sequence: TGTGCCAGCAGCTTGGGACAGGGGGCCCTCAATCAGCCCCAGCATTTT. Translating gives CASSLGQGALNQPQHF.

At least ten counts were recorded for this clonotype. CDR3 DNA sequence: TGCAGCGTTGAAGATGGCAGGGCTTTCTTT. It encodes CSVEDGRAFF. The chain couples TRBV29-1 to TRBJ1-1; D gene ambiguous. This CDR3 is 10 amino acids long. Looked up from germline, CDR1 is SQVTM and CDR2 is ANQGSEA. Deletions cut 0 bases from V and 11 bases from J, with 7 bases between.

This clonotype was detected many times. This chain joins TRBV28 and TRBJ2-5, with 9 bases aligning to TRBD1. From germline, CDR1 is MDHEN and CDR2 SYDVKM. The CDR3 length is 16 residues. V trimming: 2 bases; J trimming: 7 bases; junction bases outside the gene matches: 11. CDR3 protein: CASSLGTGYTGGTQYF. The CDR3 DNA follows: TGTGCCAGCAGTTTAGGGACAGGGTATACCGGGGGGACCCAGTACTTC. The full variable domain, in which reference TRBV28 and TRBJ2-5 provide the parts outside the CDR3, is DVKVTQSSRYLVKRTGEKVFLECVQDMDHENMFWYRQDPGLGLRLIYFSYDVKMKEKGDIPEGYSVSREKKERFSLILESASTNQTSMYLCASSLGTGYTGGTQYFGPGTRLLVL.

This clonotype has ten or more counts. The chain links TRBV11-1 to TRBJ2-1, with 14 bases matching TRBD2. This CDR3 has 16 residues. J gave up 9 bases and V 1 base, and 5 bases lay outside the gene matches. Germline-derived CDR1 and CDR2 are SGHAT and FQDESV (reference sequence). DNA of the CDR3: TGTGCCAGCAGCTTAGGGACTAGCGGGGGGCAAGGTGAGCAGTTCTTC. It yields the protein CASSLGTSGGQGEQFF.

This clonotype is labeled as medium-sized. V usage is TRBV20-1 and J usage is TRBJ2-7; 8 bases agree with TRBD1. Germline assignment: CDR1 DFQATT and CDR2 SNEGSKA (reference sequence). The V and J ends lost 3 bases and 6 bases, in that order; junction bases with no gene match: 7. The CDR3 runs 13 residues. The CDR3 sequence: CSASRTGNSEQYF. The CDR3, as DNA: TGCAGTGCTAGTCGGACAGGGAACTCCGAGCAGTACTTC.

Remarks on this clonotype: Given a much more abundant clone one base away, this may be a read error. V is TRBV28 and J is TRBJ2-7; D might be TRBD2 (6 bases). This CDR3 spans 14 amino acids. CDR1 is MDHEN and CDR2 is SYDVKM in the germline V gene. CDR3 nucleotides: TGTGCCAGCAGTTCGACTATAGAGGACTACGGGCAGTACTTC. It yields the protein CASSSTIEDYGQYF.

This clonotype was recorded at least ten times. The J gene is TRBJ1-2, the V gene TRBV7-2; 11 bases align to TRBD1. The CDR3 runs 16 residues. The germline V gene encodes CDR1 SGHTA and CDR2 FQGNSA. V gave up 6 bases and J gave up 4 bases; unmatched junction bases: 10. In DNA form, the CDR3 reads TGTGCCAGCAGTTCCAGGACAGGGGGCGCGATCTATGGCTACACCTTC. Translated, it gives CASSSRTGGAIYGYTF. Together with reference TRBV7-2 and TRBJ1-2, the CDR3 gives the full variable domain: GAGVSQSPSNKVTEKGKDVELRCDPISGHTALYWYRQSLGQGLEFLIYFQGNSAPDKSGLPSDRFSAERTGGSVSTLTIQRTQQEDSAVYLCASSSRTGGAIYGYTFGSGTRLTVV.

This clonotype was counted at least ten times. The V gene is TRBV28, the J gene TRBJ2-7, with a tentative D call TRBD1 (5 bases). This CDR3 is built from 15 residues. Germline values: CDR1 MDHEN, CDR2 SYDVKM. V lost 2 bases and J 4 bases, leaving 15 bases between the germline ends. CDR3 DNA sequence: TGTGCCAGCAGTTTAAGATCCGCAGGGTATTACGAGCAGTACTTC. As protein: CASSLRSAGYYEQYF.

At least ten counts were recorded for this clonotype. V usage is TRBV6-5 and J usage is TRBJ1-5, with TRBD1 matching 8 bases. Germline V gene data show CDR1 as MNHEY and CDR2 as SVGAGI. V dropped 6 bases and J dropped 4; count of bases not matched to a gene: 5. This CDR3 has 14 amino acids. The CDR3 coding sequence is TGTGCCAGCAGGATTAGGACAGGGAATCAGCCCCAGCATTTT. Its protein product is CASRIRTGNQPQHF.

This clonotype has at least ten counts. The rearrangement joins TRBV12-3 or TRBV12-4 to TRBJ2-5, with D maybe TRBD1 (6 bases). The V end lost 9 bases, the J end lost 5 bases, and 13 bases lay between the germline ends. The CDR3 has 12 amino acids. For the CDR3, the DNA is TGTGCCAGTCCGAGGGGGTACGAGACCCAGTACTTC. Protein sequence: CASPRGYETQYF.

This clonotype appeared many times. The chain combines TRBV6-2 or TRBV6-3 with TRBJ2-3; tentatively, D is TRBD1 or TRBD2 (5 bases each). The ends were cut back, 1 base at V and 0 bases at J, with 5 bases in the middle. CDR1 and CDR2 from the germline V gene are MNHEY and SVGEGT. The CDR3 is 14 amino acids. The CDR3 DNA is TGTGCCAGCAGTTACTGGGACAGCACAGATACGCAGTATTTT. It encodes CASSYWDSTDTQYF.